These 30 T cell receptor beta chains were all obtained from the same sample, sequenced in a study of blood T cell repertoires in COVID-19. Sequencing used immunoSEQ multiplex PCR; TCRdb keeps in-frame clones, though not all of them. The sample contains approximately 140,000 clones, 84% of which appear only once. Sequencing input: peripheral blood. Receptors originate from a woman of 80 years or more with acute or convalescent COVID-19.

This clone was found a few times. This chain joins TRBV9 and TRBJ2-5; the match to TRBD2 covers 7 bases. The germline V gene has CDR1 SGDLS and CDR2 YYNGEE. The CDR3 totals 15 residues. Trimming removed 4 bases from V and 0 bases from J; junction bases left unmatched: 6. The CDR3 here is CASSFGGTYQETQYF. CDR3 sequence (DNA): TGTGCCAGCAGCTTCGGGGGGACGTACCAAGAGACCCAGTACTTC. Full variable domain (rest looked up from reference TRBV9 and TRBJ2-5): DSGVTQTPKHLITATGQRVTLRCSPRSGDLSVYWYQQSLDQGLQFLIQYYNGEERAKGNILERFSAQQFPDLHSELNLSSLELGDSALYFCASSFGGTYQETQYFGPGTRLLVL.

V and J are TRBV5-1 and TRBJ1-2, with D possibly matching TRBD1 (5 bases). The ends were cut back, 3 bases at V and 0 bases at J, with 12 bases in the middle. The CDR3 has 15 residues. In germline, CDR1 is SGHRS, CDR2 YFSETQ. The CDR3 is CASSSMTASNYGYTF. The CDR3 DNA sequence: TGCGCCAGCAGCTCGATGACAGCCTCTAACTATGGCTACACCTTC.

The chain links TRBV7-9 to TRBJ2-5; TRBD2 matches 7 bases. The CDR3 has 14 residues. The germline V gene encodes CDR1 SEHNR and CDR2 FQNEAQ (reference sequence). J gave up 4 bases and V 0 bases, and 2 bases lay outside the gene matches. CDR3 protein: CASSLAGGSETQYF. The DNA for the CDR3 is TGTGCCAGCAGCTTAGCGGGGGGGTCAGAGACCCAGTACTTC. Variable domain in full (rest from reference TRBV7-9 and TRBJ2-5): DTGVSQNPRHKITKRGQNVTFRCDPISEHNRLYWYRQTLGQGPEFLTYFQNEAQLEKSRLLSDRFSAERPKGSFSTLEIQRTEQGDSAMYLCASSLAGGSETQYFGPGTRLLVL.

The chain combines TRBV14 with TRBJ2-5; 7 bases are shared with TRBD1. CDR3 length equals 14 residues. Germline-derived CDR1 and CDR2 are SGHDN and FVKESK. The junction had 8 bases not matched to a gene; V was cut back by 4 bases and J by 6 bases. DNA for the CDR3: TGTGCCAGCAGCCTCGGACAGGACGGTCAGACCCAGTACTTC. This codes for CASSLGQDGQTQYF. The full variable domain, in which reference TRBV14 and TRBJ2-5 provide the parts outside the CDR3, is EAGVTQFPSHSVIEKGQTVTLRCDPISGHDNLYWYRRVMGKEIKFLLHFVKESKQDESGMPNNRFLAERTGGTYSTLKVQPAELEDSGVYFCASSLGQDGQTQYFGPGTRLLVL.

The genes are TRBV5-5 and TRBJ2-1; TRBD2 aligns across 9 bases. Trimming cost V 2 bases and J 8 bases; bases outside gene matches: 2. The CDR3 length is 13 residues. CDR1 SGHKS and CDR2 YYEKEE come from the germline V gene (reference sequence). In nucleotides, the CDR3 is TGTGCCAGCAGCTTACGGACTAGCGATGAGCAGTTCTTC. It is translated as CASSLRTSDEQFF.

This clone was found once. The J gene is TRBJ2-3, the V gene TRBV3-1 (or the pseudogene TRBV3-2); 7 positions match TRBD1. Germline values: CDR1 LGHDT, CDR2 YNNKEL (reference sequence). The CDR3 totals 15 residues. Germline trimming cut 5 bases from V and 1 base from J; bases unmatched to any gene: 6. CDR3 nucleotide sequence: TGTGCCAGCAGCTCGCGGACAGGACGCACAGATACGCAGTATTTT. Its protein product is CASSSRTGRTDTQYF.

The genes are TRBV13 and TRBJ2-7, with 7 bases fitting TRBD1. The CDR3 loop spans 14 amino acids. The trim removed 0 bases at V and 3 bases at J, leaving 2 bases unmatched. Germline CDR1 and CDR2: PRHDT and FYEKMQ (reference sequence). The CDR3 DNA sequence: TGTGCCAGCAGCTTAGGCGGGACAGTCTACGAGCAGTACTTC. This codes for CASSLGGTVYEQYF.

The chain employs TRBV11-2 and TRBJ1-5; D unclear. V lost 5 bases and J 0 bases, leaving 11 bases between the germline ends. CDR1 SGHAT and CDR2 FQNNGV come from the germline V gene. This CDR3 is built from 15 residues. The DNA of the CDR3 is TGTGCCAGCAGCGCCGACGGGAATAGCAATCAGCCCCAGCATTTT. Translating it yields CASSADGNSNQPQHF.

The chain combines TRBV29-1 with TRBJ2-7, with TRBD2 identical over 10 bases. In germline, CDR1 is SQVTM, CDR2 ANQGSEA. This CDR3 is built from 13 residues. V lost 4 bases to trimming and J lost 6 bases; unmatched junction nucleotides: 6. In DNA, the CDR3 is TGCAGCGTTGGTGCTAGCGGGGGATTCGAGCAGTACTTC. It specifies CSVGASGGFEQYF.

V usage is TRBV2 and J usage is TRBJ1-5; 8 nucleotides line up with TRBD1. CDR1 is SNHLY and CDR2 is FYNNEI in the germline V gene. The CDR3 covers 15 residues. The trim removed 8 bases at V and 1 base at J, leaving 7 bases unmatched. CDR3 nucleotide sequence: TGTGCCAGCCACAGGACAGGGACGAGCAATCAGCCCCAGCATTTT. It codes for CASHRTGTSNQPQHF.

The chain's CDR3 is CASSRQGTEAFF. The CDR3 DNA is TGTGCCAGCAGTAGACAGGGCACTGAAGCTTTCTTT. The gene calls are TRBV2 and TRBJ1-1, with TRBD1 matching over 7 bases. Trimming removed 5 bases from V and 4 bases from J; junction bases left unmatched: 1. This CDR3 has 12 residues. The germline V gene encodes CDR1 SNHLY and CDR2 FYNNEI.

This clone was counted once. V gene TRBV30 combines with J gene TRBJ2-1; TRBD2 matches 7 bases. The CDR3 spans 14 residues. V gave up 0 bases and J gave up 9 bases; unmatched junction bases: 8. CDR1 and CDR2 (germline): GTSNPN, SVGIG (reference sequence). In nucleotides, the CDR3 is TGTGCCTGGAGTGTGGGTAGCGGGTGGGGTGAGCAGTTCTTC. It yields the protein CAWSVGSGWGEQFF. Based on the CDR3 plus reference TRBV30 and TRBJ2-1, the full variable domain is SQTIHQWPATLVQPVGSPLSLECTVEGTSNPNLYWYRQAAGRGLQLLFYSVGIGQISSEVPQNLSASRPQDRQFILSSKKLLLSDSGFYLCAWSVGSGWGEQFFGPGTRLTVL.

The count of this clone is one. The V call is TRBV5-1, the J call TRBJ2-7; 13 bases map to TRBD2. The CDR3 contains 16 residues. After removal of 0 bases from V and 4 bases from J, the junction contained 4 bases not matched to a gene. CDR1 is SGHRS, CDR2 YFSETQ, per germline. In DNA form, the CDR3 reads TGCGCCAGCAGCTTGGGTGGACTAGCGGGGGCATACGAGCAGTACTTC. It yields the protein CASSLGGLAGAYEQYF.

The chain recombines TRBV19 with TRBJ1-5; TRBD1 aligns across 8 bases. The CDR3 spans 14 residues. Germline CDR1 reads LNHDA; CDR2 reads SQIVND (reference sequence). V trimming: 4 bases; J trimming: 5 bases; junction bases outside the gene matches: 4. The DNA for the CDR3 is TGTGCCAGTAGTAGGGGACAGGAGTATCAGCCCCAGCATTTT. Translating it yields CASSRGQEYQPQHF.

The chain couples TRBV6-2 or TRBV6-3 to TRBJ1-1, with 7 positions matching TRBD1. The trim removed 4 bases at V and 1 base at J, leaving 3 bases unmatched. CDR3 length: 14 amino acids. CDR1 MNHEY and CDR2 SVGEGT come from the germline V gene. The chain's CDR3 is CASSSQGQNTEAFF. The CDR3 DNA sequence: TGTGCCAGCAGTTCACAGGGGCAGAACACTGAAGCTTTCTTT.

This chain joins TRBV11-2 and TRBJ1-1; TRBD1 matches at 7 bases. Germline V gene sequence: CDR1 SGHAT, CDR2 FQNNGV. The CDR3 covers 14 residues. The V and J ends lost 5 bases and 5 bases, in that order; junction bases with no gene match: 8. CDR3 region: CASSSNRGLTEAFF. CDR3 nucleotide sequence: TGTGCCAGCAGCAGTAACAGGGGATTAACTGAAGCTTTCTTT.

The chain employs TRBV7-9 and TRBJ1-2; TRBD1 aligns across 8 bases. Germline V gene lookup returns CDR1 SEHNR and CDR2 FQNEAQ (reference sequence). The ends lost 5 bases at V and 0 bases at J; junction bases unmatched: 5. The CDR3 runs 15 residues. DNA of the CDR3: TGTGCCAGCAGCCTCGACAGGGGAGCTAACTATGGCTACACCTTC. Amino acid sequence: CASSLDRGANYGYTF.

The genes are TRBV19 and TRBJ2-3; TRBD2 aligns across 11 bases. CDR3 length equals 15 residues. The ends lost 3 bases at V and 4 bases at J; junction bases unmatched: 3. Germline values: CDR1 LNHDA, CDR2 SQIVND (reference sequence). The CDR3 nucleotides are TGTGCCAGTAGTATGGGTAGCGGGGGGGCAGATACGCAGTATTTT. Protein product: CASSMGSGGADTQYF.

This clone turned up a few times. In DNA form, the CDR3 reads TGTGCCAGCAGCCAATGGAGAGGCCGCCTCTACGAGCAGTACTTC. Amino acids: CASSQWRGRLYEQYF. The rearrangement joins TRBV4-2 to TRBJ2-7; D not certain. V lost 2 bases and J lost 3, with 14 bases in between. Germline-derived CDR1 and CDR2 are LGHNA and YNFKEQ. The CDR3 contains 15 residues.

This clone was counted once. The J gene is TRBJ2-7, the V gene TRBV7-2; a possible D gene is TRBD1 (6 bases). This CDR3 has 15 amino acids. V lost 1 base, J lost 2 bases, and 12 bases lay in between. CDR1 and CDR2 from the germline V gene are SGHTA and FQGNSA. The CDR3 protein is CASSLVRTETYEQYF. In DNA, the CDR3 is TGTGCCAGCAGCTTAGTCCGGACAGAGACCTACGAGCAGTACTTC.

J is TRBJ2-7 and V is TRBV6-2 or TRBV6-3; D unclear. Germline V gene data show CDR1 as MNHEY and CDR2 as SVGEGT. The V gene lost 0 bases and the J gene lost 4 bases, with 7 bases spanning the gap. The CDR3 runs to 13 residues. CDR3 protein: CASSYSSRYEQYF. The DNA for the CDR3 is TGTGCCAGCAGTTACTCGAGCAGGTACGAGCAGTACTTC.

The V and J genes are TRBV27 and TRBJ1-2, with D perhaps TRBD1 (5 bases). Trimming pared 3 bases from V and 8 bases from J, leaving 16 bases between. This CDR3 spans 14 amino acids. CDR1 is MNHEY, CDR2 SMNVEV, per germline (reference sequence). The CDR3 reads CASSFTGQGWGYTF. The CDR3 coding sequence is TGTGCCAGCAGTTTCACCGGGCAGGGCTGGGGCTACACCTTC.

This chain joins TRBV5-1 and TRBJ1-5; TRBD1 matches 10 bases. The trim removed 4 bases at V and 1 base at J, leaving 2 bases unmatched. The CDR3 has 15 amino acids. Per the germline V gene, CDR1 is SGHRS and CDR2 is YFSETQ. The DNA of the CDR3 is TGCGCCAGCAGCCCGGGACAGGGGAGCAATCAGCCCCAGCATTTT. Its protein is CASSPGQGSNQPQHF.

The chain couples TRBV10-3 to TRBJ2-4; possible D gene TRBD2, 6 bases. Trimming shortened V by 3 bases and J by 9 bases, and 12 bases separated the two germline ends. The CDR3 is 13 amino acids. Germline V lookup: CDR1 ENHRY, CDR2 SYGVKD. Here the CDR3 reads CAISEWRVGIQYF. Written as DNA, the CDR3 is TGTGCCATCAGTGAATGGAGGGTCGGCATTCAGTACTTC.

The CDR3 is CASSIQNDRAGQPQHF. CDR3 sequence (DNA): TGTGCCAGTAGTATCCAGAACGACAGGGCCGGTCAGCCCCAGCATTTT. The chain is built from TRBV19 and TRBJ1-5; 7 bases fit TRBD1. CDR1 is LNHDA and CDR2 is SQIVND in the germline V gene (reference sequence). Unmatched junction bases numbered 11, after V lost 3 bases and J lost 6 bases. The CDR3 is 16 residues long.

The CDR3 sequence is CASSYSMLTRGNEQFF. CDR3 nucleotides: TGTGCCAGCAGTTACTCGATGCTAACGAGGGGGAATGAGCAGTTCTTC. The genes are TRBV6-5 and TRBJ2-1; tentative D call: TRBD1 (6 bases). V lost 0 bases and J lost 7, with 16 bases in between. CDR1 and CDR2 (germline): MNHEY, SVGAGI. The CDR3 totals 16 residues.

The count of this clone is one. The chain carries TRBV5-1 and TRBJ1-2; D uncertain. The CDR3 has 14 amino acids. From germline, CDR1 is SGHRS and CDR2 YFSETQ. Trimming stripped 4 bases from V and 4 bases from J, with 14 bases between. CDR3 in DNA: TGCGCCAGCAGCCACGGACGGGATCTCTATGGCTACACCTTC. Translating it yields CASSHGRDLYGYTF.

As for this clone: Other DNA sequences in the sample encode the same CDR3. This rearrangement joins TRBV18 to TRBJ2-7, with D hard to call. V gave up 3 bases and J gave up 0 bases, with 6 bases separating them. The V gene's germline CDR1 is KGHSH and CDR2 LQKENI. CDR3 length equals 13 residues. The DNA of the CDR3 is TGTGCCAGCTCACCCACTACCTCCTACGAGCAGTACTTC. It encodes CASSPTTSYEQYF.

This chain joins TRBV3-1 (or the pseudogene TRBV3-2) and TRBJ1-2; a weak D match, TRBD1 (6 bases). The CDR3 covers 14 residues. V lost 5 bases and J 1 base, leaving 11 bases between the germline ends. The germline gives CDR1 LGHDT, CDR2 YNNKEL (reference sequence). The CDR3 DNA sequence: TGTGCCAGCAGCGGCAACAGGGTTAACTATGGCTACACCTTC. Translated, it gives CASSGNRVNYGYTF.

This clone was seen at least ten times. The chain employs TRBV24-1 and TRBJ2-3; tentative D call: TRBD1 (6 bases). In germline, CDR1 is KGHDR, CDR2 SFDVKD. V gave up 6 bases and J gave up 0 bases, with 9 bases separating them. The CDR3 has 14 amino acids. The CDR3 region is CATSWTASTDTQYF. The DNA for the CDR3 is TGTGCCACCAGTTGGACAGCTAGCACAGATACGCAGTATTTT.